This T cell receptor beta chain was retrieved from a study of CD8 T cells in ankylosing spondylitis. Quantitative 5'-RACE with molecular barcodes produced the TCR beta libraries. Via MiXCR, TCRdb re-called the 5' RACE reads, giving one row per CDR3 protein. The sample consists of some 39,000 distinct CDR3 sequences, about 10% of them appearing once. Overall study results and limits: Matched ankylosing spondylitis synovial fluid reportedly showed significant enrichment of disease-linked clones.

This clonotype was counted at least ten times. Its antigen is currently unknown. Unmatched junction bases numbered 7, after V lost 5 bases and J lost 3 bases. CDR3 length equals 15 residues. Germline values: CDR1 SGHTA, CDR2 FQGNSA. Sequencing was done on a sample of synovial fluid, either unsorted or a sorted T cell fraction (not recorded which). This receptor was taken from a male donor with ankylosing spondylitis. V and J are TRBV7-2 and TRBJ2-3, with TRBD2 identical over 8 bases. The CDR3 here is CASSIDAGGTDTQYF. The CDR3 bases are TGTGCCAGCAGCATAGATGCGGGAGGTACAGATACGCAGTATTTT.